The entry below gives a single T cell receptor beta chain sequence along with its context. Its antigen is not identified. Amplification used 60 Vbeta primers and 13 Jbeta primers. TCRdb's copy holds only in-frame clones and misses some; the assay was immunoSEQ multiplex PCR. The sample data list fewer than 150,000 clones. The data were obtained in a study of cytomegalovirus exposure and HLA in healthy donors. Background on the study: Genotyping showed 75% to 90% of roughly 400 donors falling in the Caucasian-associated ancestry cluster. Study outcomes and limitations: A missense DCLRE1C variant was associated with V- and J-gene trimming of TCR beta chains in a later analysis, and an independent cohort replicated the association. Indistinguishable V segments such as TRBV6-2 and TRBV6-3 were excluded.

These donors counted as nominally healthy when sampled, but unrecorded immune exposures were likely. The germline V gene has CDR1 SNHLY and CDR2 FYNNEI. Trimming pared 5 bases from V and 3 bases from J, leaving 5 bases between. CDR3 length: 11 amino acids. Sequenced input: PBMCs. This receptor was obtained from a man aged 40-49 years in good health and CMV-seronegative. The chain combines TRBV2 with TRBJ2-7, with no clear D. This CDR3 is CASSINYEQYF. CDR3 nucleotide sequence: TGTGCCAGCAGTATTAACTACGAGCAGTACTTC.